This TCR beta chain was recorded in a study of Ad26.COV2.S vaccination and SARS-CoV-2 variants. This CDR3 comprises 15 residues. With 4 bases removed from V and 8 bases from J, the gap between germline ends came to 17 bases. CDR1 LGHDT and CDR2 YNNKEL come from the germline V gene (reference sequence). Some clones are missing from TCRdb's copy, which holds only in-frame ones; the method was immunoSEQ multiplex PCR. Of some 320,000 clones detected, about 82% appear once; the ten largest clones hold approximately 2.1%. The treatment is: roughly 20 received Ad26.COV2.S at low or high dose, single or two shots; roughly 5 received placebo; per-sample allocation not given. The samples date from day 63 after the first vaccine or placebo injection.

The receptor was isolated from a person between 18 and 65 years old who received the Ad26.COV2.S COVID-19 vaccine or a placebo. The V and J genes are TRBV3-1 (or the pseudogene TRBV3-2) and TRBJ1-4; D unresolved. The sample in question was peripheral blood, obtained in a trial of Ad26.COV2.S vaccine versus placebo. CDR3 residues: CASSPRSDLEEKLFF. The CDR3 DNA sequence: TGTGCCAGCAGCCCCAGGTCGGACTTGGAAGAAAAACTGTTTTTT.